This T cell receptor (beta chain) was sequenced in a study of CD8 T cells in ankylosing spondylitis. The CDR3 sequence is 16 residues long. The germline gives CDR1 MNHNS, CDR2 SASEGT. Trimming took off 7 bases at V and 2 bases at J, with 20 bases between the two ends. TCRdb re-derived calls from the 5' RACE reads in MiXCR, one entry per CDR3 protein. The sample contains 240,000 or so distinct CDR3 sequences, roughly 8.6% of which appear only once. This clonotype was detected ten times or more. The chain couples TRBV6-1 to TRBJ2-5; a possible D gene is TRBD2 (6 bases). Sequencing was done on a sample of blood, either unsorted or a sorted T cell fraction (not recorded which). The receptor was isolated from a male donor with ankylosing spondylitis or in good health (not recorded which). The CDR3 is CASTPSGHRGQETQYF. The CDR3 DNA follows: TGTGCCAGCACCCCCTCAGGACACCGGGGGCAAGAGACCCAGTACTTC.